This TCR beta chain derives from a study of CD8+ T cells in alopecia areata (dated by TCRdb to 2016 to 2018). About the full investigation: Treated patients were enrolled in an open-label pilot trial of oral tofacitinib at 5 to 10 mg twice daily for moderate-to-severe alopecia areata. Scalp clonality was compared among normal scalp (n=4), patchy alopecia areata scalp (n=8), and alopecia totalis/universalis scalp (n=8). High-throughput TCRbeta sequencing was used to examine T cell clonal expansion in alopecia areata in both the C3H/HeJ mouse model and human patients. Tofacitinib-treated patients had biopsies at baseline and at 4 and 24 weeks of treatment, with a later scalp biopsy in several patients. Amplification of TCRbeta CDR3 regions was done by immunoSEQ multiplex PCR using 35 Vbeta forward primers and 13 Jbeta reverse primers. Scalp tissue and sorted CD4+ and CD8+ peripheral blood T cells from patchy and totalis/universalis alopecia areata patients and from healthy controls were covered by human TCRbeta sequencing. RNA was obtained with the PAXgene miRNA kit for fixed scalp, the miRNeasy kit for PBMCs, and the RNeasy kit for mouse skin. Patients stayed on tofacitinib for 6 to 18 months and then had 6 months of follow-up off drug so that delayed response and recurrence could be assessed. Overall study results and their limits: Shared TCR sequences between patients were less evident than in mice, which may be partly attributable to HLA diversity in the patient population. Higher clonality and more expanded CD8+ clones were observed in lesional scalp than in normal scalp, particularly in alopecia totalis/universalis, a finding suggestive of antigenic drive. Resident alphabeta T cells in normal human skin are also sequenced, complicating scalp TCR repertoire analysis, unlike mouse skin dominated by gammadelta T cells.

Sample time point, as interpreted from the label and publication: baseline before oral tofacitinib. From alopecia areata patients, peripheral blood was collected along with lesional scalp punch biopsies. After PBMCs were isolated by density centrifugation and stained for CD3, CD4 and CD8, a FACSAria was used to sort CD4+ and CD8+ T cells. There are a few counts of this clone. No cognate antigen has been identified for it. Base qualities are not at hand, and no much larger clone is one base apart. The library was made by the immunoSEQ multiplex PCR assay. RNA was extracted from all samples and reverse transcribed into cDNA, which served as template for TCR sequencing. First-strand cDNA was synthesized with SuperScript III using a 2:1 mix of oligo-dT and random hexamers. A synthetic immune receptor repertoire was used to measure amplification bias, and any remaining bias was corrected computationally. Per the source publication's procedure: Raw reads were preprocessed to remove errors, and CDR3 was defined according to IMGT conventions as the region from the conserved cysteine to phenylalanine. Clonality was calculated as 1 minus Shannon entropy normalized by log2 of the number of productive unique TCRs. Whether scalp clones were CD4 or CD8 was inferred by matching scalp TCRbeta sequences against CD4 and CD8 repertoires sorted from blood. TCRdb retrieved this table from immuneACCESS and kept in-frame rearrangements only. Not all clones are present; in checked studies, unresolved V genes account for under half, and no reason is known for the remainder. The V and J calls and clone size are taken from that table; D and trimming were inferred from the DNA. A total of some 170,000 clones appear in this sample, almost 65% of them only once. The top ten clones comprise about 1.5% of the sample.

Reading the germline V gene (reference sequence) gives CDR1 MNHNY and CDR2 SVGAGI. The CDR3 holds 14 amino acids from the cysteine to the phenylalanine. Solely the CDR3 DNA is kept, with 42 bases framed from the first base. V and J are trimmed by 6 bases and 10 bases, and the gene matches miss 12 bases of the junction. The chain uses TRBV6-6 and TRBJ2-1; TRBD1 agrees with 7 junctional bases. The TCR sequence derives from a human donor with alopecia areata. Source: CD4+ T cells sorted from blood, taken at week 0. CDR3 protein: CASRKIGQALEQFF. The nucleotide sequence is given as TGTGCCAGCAGGAAAATCGGACAGGCGTTAGAGCAGTTCTTC.